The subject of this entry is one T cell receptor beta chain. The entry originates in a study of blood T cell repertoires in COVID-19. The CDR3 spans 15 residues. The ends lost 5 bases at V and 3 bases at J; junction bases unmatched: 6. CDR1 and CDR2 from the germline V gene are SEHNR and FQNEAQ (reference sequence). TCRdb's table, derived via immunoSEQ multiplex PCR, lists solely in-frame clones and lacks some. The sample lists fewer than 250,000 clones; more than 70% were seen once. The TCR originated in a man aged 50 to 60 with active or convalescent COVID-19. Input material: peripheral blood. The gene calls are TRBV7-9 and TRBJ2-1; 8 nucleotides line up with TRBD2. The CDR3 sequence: CASSAGAGVYNEQFF. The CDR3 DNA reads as TGTGCCAGCAGCGCCGGAGCGGGGGTCTACAATGAGCAGTTCTTC.